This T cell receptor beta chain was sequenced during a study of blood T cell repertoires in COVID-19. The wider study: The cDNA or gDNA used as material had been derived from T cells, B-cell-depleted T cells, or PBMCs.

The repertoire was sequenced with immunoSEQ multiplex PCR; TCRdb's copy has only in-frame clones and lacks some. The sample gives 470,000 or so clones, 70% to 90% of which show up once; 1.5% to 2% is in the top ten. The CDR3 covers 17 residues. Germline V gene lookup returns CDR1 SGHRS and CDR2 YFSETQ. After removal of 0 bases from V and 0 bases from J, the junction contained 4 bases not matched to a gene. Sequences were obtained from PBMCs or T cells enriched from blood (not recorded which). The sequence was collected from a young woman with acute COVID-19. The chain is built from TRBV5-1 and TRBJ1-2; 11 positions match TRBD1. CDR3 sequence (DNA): TGCGCCAGCAGCTTGGAGGACAGGGGGCCTCCTAACTATGGCTACACCTTC. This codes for CASSLEDRGPPNYGYTF.